Below are 20 T cell receptor beta chains sequenced from a single sample in a study of shared clonotypes between healthy human individuals. Profiling relied on immunoSEQ multiplex PCR, and the TCRdb table lists in-frame clones only, not all of them. The sample includes fewer than 2.5 million clones, approximately 93% of them seen just once. Sequencing was carried out using naive CD4+ T cells from PBMCs. Subset meaning: CD45RA+ positively selected. The receptors were sampled from a man aged 18 to 29 in good health. Some clones in this sample may be carry-over from other donors' samples.

The rearrangement joins TRBV7-2 to TRBJ2-4; 9 nucleotides align to TRBD2. In germline, CDR1 is SGHTA, CDR2 FQGNSA. The CDR3 runs 17 residues. V was clipped by 2 bases and J by 0 bases; unmatched bases: 5. The CDR3 protein is CASSLTAGGLAKNIQYF. The CDR3 DNA follows: TGTGCCAGCAGCTTAACGGCGGGAGGGCTAGCCAAAAACATTCAGTACTTC. Full variable domain (missing parts from reference TRBV7-2 and TRBJ2-4): GAGVSQSPSNKVTEKGKDVELRCDPISGHTALYWYRQSLGQGLEFLIYFQGNSAPDKSGLPSDRFSAERTGGSVSTLTIQRTQQEDSAVYLCASSLTAGGLAKNIQYFGAGTRLSVL.

V and J are TRBV10-3 and TRBJ2-3; tentative D call: TRBD1 (6 bases). The V end was cut by 6 bases, the J end by 0 bases, with 16 bases between. Germline V CDR1 and CDR2: ENHRY, SYGVKD. The CDR3 runs to 16 residues. The CDR3, as DNA: TGTGCCATCAGCCAAAGACAGGCACCTAGCACAGATACGCAGTATTTT. This sequence encodes CAISQRQAPSTDTQYF.

The chain couples TRBV7-9 to TRBJ1-6; D not resolved. This CDR3 is built from 17 residues. Trimming removed 0 bases from V and 7 bases from J, with 16 bases in between. CDR1 and CDR2 (germline): SEHNR, FQNEAQ (reference sequence). CDR3: CASSLAIGLRGNSPLHF. CDR3 sequence (DNA): TGTGCCAGCAGCTTAGCTATAGGGCTTCGGGGAAATTCACCCCTCCACTTT.

V and J are TRBV5-1 and TRBJ2-7, with TRBD2 matching over 7 bases. The CDR3 has 14 amino acids. Unmatched junction bases numbered 5, after V lost 3 bases and J lost 2 bases. The germline gives CDR1 SGHRS, CDR2 YFSETQ. In DNA form, the CDR3 reads TGCGCCAGCAGCTCCAGCGGGAACCCCTACGAGCAGTACTTC. The encoded protein is CASSSSGNPYEQYF.

This chain joins TRBV5-1 and TRBJ2-7, with 10 bases matching TRBD2. The CDR3 contains 14 residues. The germline gives CDR1 SGHRS, CDR2 YFSETQ. V shed 6 bases, J shed 4 bases, and the junction held 7 bases outside the gene matches. The CDR3 reads CASKGTSDLYEQYF. The CDR3 DNA reads as TGCGCCAGCAAAGGGACTAGCGACCTATACGAGCAGTACTTC.

This clone occurred once. This chain's CDR3 is CASSPRGGYANTGELFF. The CDR3 nucleotides are TGTGCCAGCAGCCCACGGGGAGGATACGCGAACACCGGGGAGCTGTTTTTT. This rearrangement joins TRBV7-9 to TRBJ2-2; D might be TRBD2 (6 bases). Trimming removed 5 bases at V and 0 bases at J, with 16 bases between. This CDR3 is built from 17 residues. Germline CDR1 SEHNR, CDR2 FQNEAQ (reference sequence). The complete variable domain, with remaining parts taken from reference TRBV7-9 and TRBJ2-2, reads DTGVSQNPRHKITKRGQNVTFRCDPISEHNRLYWYRQTLGQGPEFLTYFQNEAQLEKSRLLSDRFSAERPKGSFSTLEIQRTEQGDSAMYLCASSPRGGYANTGELFFGEGSRLTVL.

This clone has only one observation. The V call is TRBV7-2, the J call TRBJ2-7; no definite D call. Germline-derived CDR1 and CDR2 are SGHTA and FQGNSA. Trimming stripped 1 base from V and 2 bases from J, with 12 bases between. The CDR3 extends over 15 amino acids. Here the CDR3 reads CASSLVASAAYEQYF. CDR3 DNA: TGTGCCAGCAGCTTAGTGGCGAGTGCCGCCTACGAGCAGTACTTC.

The chain is built from TRBV25-1 and TRBJ1-1; 8 nucleotides align to TRBD1. The CDR3 length is 17 residues. CDR1 is MGHDK, CDR2 SYGVNS, per germline. V shed 5 bases, J shed 4 bases, and the junction held 15 bases outside the gene matches. The CDR3 loop is CASSTNLGQGSGTEAFF. DNA for the CDR3: TGTGCCAGCAGTACAAACCTAGGACAGGGTTCGGGCACTGAAGCTTTCTTT.

This chain joins TRBV28 and TRBJ2-4, with TRBD2 matching 7 bases. The J segment lost 1 base and the V segment lost 5 bases, leaving 5 bases of the junction unmatched. CDR3 length: 15 residues. CDR1 and CDR2 from the germline V gene are MDHEN and SYDVKM. CDR3 residues: CASSIRGSAKNIQYF. For the CDR3, the DNA is TGTGCCAGCAGTATACGCGGGAGTGCCAAAAACATTCAGTACTTC.

This rearrangement joins TRBV5-1 to TRBJ1-1, with D tentatively TRBD1 (6 bases). CDR3 length: 13 residues. Trimming stripped 2 bases from V and 6 bases from J, with 11 bases between. Germline-derived CDR1 and CDR2 are SGHRS and YFSETQ. In DNA form, the CDR3 reads TGCGCCAGCAGCTTAATACAGGGACCTGAAGCTTTCTTT. Its translation: CASSLIQGPEAFF. Looking up the rest from reference TRBV5-1 and TRBJ1-1 gives the full variable domain: KAGVTQTPRYLIKTRGQQVTLSCSPISGHRSVSWYQQTPGQGLQFLFEYFSETQRNKGNFPGRFSGRQFSNSRSEMNVSTLELGDSALYLCASSLIQGPEAFFGQGTRLTVV.

The chain employs TRBV7-2 and TRBJ1-5; possibly TRBD1 for D (5 bases). Deletions cut 5 bases from V and 1 base from J, with 18 bases between. The CDR3 has 17 residues. Looked up from germline, CDR1 is SGHTA and CDR2 is FQGNSA. The CDR3 DNA follows: TGTGCCAGCAGCCCCCGCCGAACAGGAGGAAGCAATCAGCCCCAGCATTTT. This codes for CASSPRRTGGSNQPQHF. The variable domain in full, with the rest retrieved from reference TRBV7-2 and TRBJ1-5, is GAGVSQSPSNKVTEKGKDVELRCDPISGHTALYWYRQSLGQGLEFLIYFQGNSAPDKSGLPSDRFSAERTGGSVSTLTIQRTQQEDSAVYLCASSPRRTGGSNQPQHFGDGTRLSIL.

The genes are TRBV11-2 and TRBJ2-2; 13 nucleotides line up with TRBD2. Germline values: CDR1 SGHAT, CDR2 FQNNGV. The V segment lost 0 bases and the J segment 5 bases; nucleotides outside the gene matches: 6. The CDR3 length is 18 residues. This CDR3 is CASSLEGGLAGITGELFF. The CDR3 DNA reads TGTGCCAGCAGCTTAGAGGGGGGACTAGCGGGAATTACCGGGGAGCTGTTTTTT.

This clone was counted a few times. This rearrangement joins TRBV27 to TRBJ1-4; D not certain. The CDR3 runs 12 residues. Germline CDR1 MNHEY, CDR2 SMNVEV (reference sequence). V was pared by 3 bases and J by 4 bases, with 3 bases between. Here the CDR3 reads CASSFLNEKLFF. The CDR3 DNA is TGTGCCAGCAGTTTCCTTAATGAAAAACTGTTTTTT.

V and J are TRBV7-8 and TRBJ1-2; 11 nucleotides line up with TRBD1. This CDR3 has 16 amino acids. Germline trimming cut 5 bases from V and 1 base from J; bases unmatched to any gene: 6. Per germline, CDR1 SGHVS and CDR2 FQNEAQ. This chain's CDR3 is CASSPGTGGFNYGYTF. The CDR3 bases are TGTGCCAGCAGCCCCGGGACAGGGGGTTTTAACTATGGCTACACCTTC.

This chain connects TRBV27 to TRBJ2-7, with TRBD2 matching over 9 bases. Germline V CDR1 and CDR2: MNHEY, SMNVEV (reference sequence). V lost 5 bases and J lost 6; bases outside the gene matches: 8. CDR3 size: 14 residues. CDR3 residues: CASSPIAGALEQYF. The CDR3 DNA sequence: TGTGCCAGCAGTCCAATAGCGGGAGCGCTCGAGCAGTACTTC.

The rearrangement links TRBV28 to TRBJ2-3, with 10 bases fitting TRBD2. CDR3 length equals 17 residues. Germline V lookup: CDR1 MDHEN, CDR2 SYDVKM. The ends lost 0 bases at V and 4 bases at J; junction bases unmatched: 7. CDR3 region: CASSLWASGSLADTQYF. CDR3 in DNA: TGTGCCAGCAGTTTATGGGCTAGCGGGAGTTTGGCAGATACGCAGTATTTT.

The rearrangement joins TRBV11-2 to TRBJ2-3; TRBD2 matches at 13 bases. The germline gives CDR1 SGHAT, CDR2 FQNNGV. This CDR3 has 18 residues. The junction had 11 bases not matched to a gene; V was cut back by 4 bases and J by 4 bases. CDR3 residues: CASSYQPGLAGKADTQYF. CDR3 bases: TGTGCCAGCAGCTACCAACCGGGACTAGCGGGAAAGGCAGATACGCAGTATTTT.

The V gene is TRBV5-1, the J gene TRBJ2-2, with D perhaps TRBD2 (5 bases). Trimming stripped 4 bases from V and 3 bases from J, with 19 bases between. Per germline, CDR1 SGHRS and CDR2 YFSETQ. The length of the CDR3 is 17 residues. In DNA, the CDR3 is TGCGCCAGCAGCCCGGAGGTGGTGACTACTCACACCGGGGAGCTGTTTTTT. Amino acid sequence: CASSPEVVTTHTGELFF.

This rearrangement joins TRBV10-3 to TRBJ2-1; 12 bases fit TRBD2. Germline lookup yields CDR1 ENHRY and CDR2 SYGVKD. Trimming removed 4 bases from V and 6 bases from J; junction bases left unmatched: 7. This CDR3 is built from 16 residues. CDR3 sequence reads: CAISASGRASPNEQFF. CDR3 DNA: TGTGCCATCAGTGCTAGCGGGAGGGCCTCCCCCAATGAGCAGTTCTTC.

The chain couples TRBV25-1 to TRBJ2-1, with D possibly TRBD2 on 6 matching bases. Trimming shortened V by 8 bases and J by 6 bases, and 14 bases separated the two germline ends. This CDR3 is built from 13 residues. Per the germline V gene, CDR1 is MGHDK and CDR2 is SYGVNS. The DNA of the CDR3 is TGTGCCAGCTCCGGGGGACTCCCCAATGAGCAGTTCTTC. Translation: CASSGGLPNEQFF.